Shown below are 16 T cell receptor beta chains from a single sample sequenced in a study of immune evolution from preneoplasia to lung adenocarcinoma. Using immunoSEQ multiplex PCR, the repertoire was profiled, and TCRdb retains in-frame clones only, with some absent. Of over 3,000 clones listed, 70% to 90% were seen once; the top ten hold over 2%. Sequenced input: FFPE invasive lung adenocarcinoma tissue. The source is a person aged 45-65 years with lung adenocarcinoma.

CDR3 amino acids: CASSYYRTSGEDTQYF. In DNA, the CDR3 is TGTGCCAGCAGTTACTACCGGACTAGCGGGGAGGATACGCAGTATTTT. The chain employs TRBV6-5 and TRBJ2-3, with 12 bases identical to TRBD2. The CDR3 contains 16 residues. Per germline, CDR1 MNHEY and CDR2 SVGAGI. Germline trimming cut 1 base from V and 6 bases from J; bases unmatched to any gene: 5.

The gene calls are TRBV18 and TRBJ2-2; 7 nucleotides agree with TRBD1. V lost 3 bases to trimming and J lost 0 bases; unmatched junction nucleotides: 4. CDR3 length: 16 residues. Germline V lookup: CDR1 KGHSH, CDR2 LQKENI. The CDR3 loop is CASSPTGNANTGELFF. The DNA of the CDR3 is TGTGCCAGCTCACCGACAGGGAATGCGAACACCGGGGAGCTGTTTTTT.

The genes are TRBV11-2 and TRBJ2-3; D call uncertain. Germline V gives CDR1 SGHAT, CDR2 FQNNGV. This CDR3 comprises 12 residues. The germline V and J ends were trimmed by 4 bases and 8 bases, with 10 bases remaining between them. DNA for the CDR3: TGTGCCAGCAGCTCCGTCCTTGGTACGCAGTATTTT. Protein product: CASSSVLGTQYF. The variable domain in full, completed from reference TRBV11-2 and TRBJ2-3, reads EAGVAQSPRYKIIEKRQSVAFWCNPISGHATLYWYQQILGQGPKLLIQFQNNGVVDDSQLPKDRFSAERLKGVDSTLKIQPAKLEDSAVYLCASSSVLGTQYFGPGTRLTVL.

This clone was detected a few times. This chain uses TRBV9 with TRBJ2-3, with 9 bases identical to TRBD2. Germline V gives CDR1 SGDLS, CDR2 YYNGEE. The J segment lost 2 bases and the V segment lost 4 bases, leaving 8 bases of the junction unmatched. The CDR3 loop spans 16 amino acids. The CDR3 reads CASSQLAGGDTDTQYF. CDR3 bases: TGTGCCAGCAGCCAACTAGCGGGCGGGGACACAGATACGCAGTATTTT.

This clone was detected once. This sequence joins TRBV30 and TRBJ2-6; D is perhaps TRBD2 (5 bases). V was trimmed by 4 bases and J by 2 bases, leaving 15 bases between them. The CDR3 loop spans 16 amino acids. The germline gives CDR1 GTSNPN, CDR2 SVGIG (reference sequence). The CDR3 is CAWTRGFGTGANVLTF. CDR3 nucleotides: TGTGCCTGGACAAGAGGATTCGGGACTGGGGCCAACGTCCTGACTTTC. The variable domain in full, completed from reference TRBV30 and TRBJ2-6, reads SQTIHQWPATLVQPVGSPLSLECTVEGTSNPNLYWYRQAAGRGLQLLFYSVGIGQISSEVPQNLSASRPQDRQFILSSKKLLLSDSGFYLCAWTRGFGTGANVLTFGAGSRLTVL.

This chain connects TRBV7-9 to TRBJ1-2, with D unresolved. V lost 1 base to trimming and J lost 2 bases, with 8 bases between them. The CDR3 contains 14 residues. From germline, CDR1 is SEHNR and CDR2 FQNEAQ (reference sequence). The CDR3 is CASSLGSGNYGYTF. The DNA for the CDR3 is TGTGCCAGCAGCTTAGGGTCGGGAAACTATGGCTACACCTTC.

The V and J genes are TRBV9 and TRBJ1-1, with TRBD1 matching 8 bases. V lost 3 bases and J lost 5; bases outside the gene matches: 3. The CDR3 is made up of 13 amino acids. Per the germline V gene, CDR1 is SGDLS and CDR2 is YYNGEE. CDR3 in amino acids: CASSATGVTEAFF. In DNA form, the CDR3 reads TGTGCCAGCAGCGCGACAGGGGTTACTGAAGCTTTCTTT.

This clone appeared a single time. The rearrangement uses TRBV9 and TRBJ1-3; D gene unclear. This CDR3 spans 14 amino acids. V gave up 0 bases and J gave up 4 bases, with 8 bases separating them. The germline V gene encodes CDR1 SGDLS and CDR2 YYNGEE. CDR3 in amino acids: CASSVEGGGNTIYF. CDR3 bases: TGTGCCAGCAGCGTAGAGGGTGGAGGAAACACCATATATTTT.

This chain joins TRBV28 and TRBJ2-1, with unresolved D. Trimming cost V 7 bases and J 0 bases, with 10 bases left between them. Germline values: CDR1 MDHEN, CDR2 SYDVKM. CDR3 size: 14 residues. The CDR3: CASTRQSSYNEQFF. The CDR3, as DNA: TGTGCCAGCACGAGACAAAGCTCCTACAATGAGCAGTTCTTC.

By proportion, this clone is large. V gene TRBV9 combines with J gene TRBJ1-3; D is perhaps TRBD1 (5 bases). From germline, CDR1 is SGDLS and CDR2 YYNGEE. CDR3 length: 14 residues. The ends were cut back, 7 bases at V and 2 bases at J, with 13 bases in the middle. The CDR3 sequence is CASGTAGTGNTIYF. For the CDR3, the DNA is TGTGCCAGCGGGACCGCAGGGACTGGAAACACCATATATTTT. Variable domain in full (rest from reference TRBV9 and TRBJ1-3): DSGVTQTPKHLITATGQRVTLRCSPRSGDLSVYWYQQSLDQGLQFLIQYYNGEERAKGNILERFSAQQFPDLHSELNLSSLELGDSALYFCASGTAGTGNTIYFGEGSWLTVV.

This sequence joins TRBV18 and TRBJ2-7; D may match TRBD1 or TRBD2 (5 bases each). V lost 4 bases to trimming and J lost 6 bases, with 19 bases between them. Germline CDR1 and CDR2: KGHSH and LQKENI. The CDR3 sequence is 15 residues long. The CDR3, as DNA: TGTGCCAGCTCACTAACATCGAAGGCTGGGGGCGAGCAGTACTTC. Protein sequence: CASSLTSKAGGEQYF.

The chain couples TRBV20-1 to TRBJ2-1; TRBD1 is a possible D gene (6 bases). Trimming removed 6 bases at V and 11 bases at J, with 14 bases between. Germline V gene lookup returns CDR1 DFQATT and CDR2 SNEGSKA (reference sequence). This CDR3 is built from 11 residues. CDR3 in amino acids: CSASGQIQQFF. The CDR3 DNA reads TGCAGTGCCAGTGGACAGATACAGCAGTTCTTC.

This chain uses TRBV5-1 with TRBJ2-5; D is uncertain. The CDR3 is made up of 16 amino acids. V was pared by 4 bases and J by 6 bases, with 22 bases between. CDR1 SGHRS and CDR2 YFSETQ come from the germline V gene. CDR3 bases: TGCGCCAGCAGCCCGCGACCAGCCCCCTCGAAGAAGACCCAGTACTTC. Its translation: CASSPRPAPSKKTQYF.

The chain uses TRBV27 and TRBJ2-2; no clear D. Germline V gene lookup returns CDR1 MNHEY and CDR2 SMNVEV (reference sequence). This CDR3 is 15 amino acids long. V shed 4 bases and J shed 0 bases, with 9 bases lying between them. The CDR3 nucleotides are TGTGCCAGCAGTTCCCCATCTACGAACACCGGGGAGCTGTTTTTT. Residues: CASSSPSTNTGELFF.

The genes are TRBV28 and TRBJ1-2; D might be TRBD1 (6 bases). V lost 6 bases and J 4 bases, leaving 18 bases between the germline ends. The V gene's germline CDR1 is MDHEN and CDR2 SYDVKM. The length of the CDR3 is 15 residues. CDR3 sequence reads: CASREGGGLSYGYTF. The DNA for the CDR3 is TGTGCCAGCAGGGAAGGAGGGGGACTTAGCTATGGCTACACCTTC.

The chain combines TRBV6-5 with TRBJ1-3; 7 positions match TRBD1. J lost 4 bases, V lost 4 bases, and 10 bases had no gene match. There are 16 residues in the CDR3. The germline V gene has CDR1 MNHEY and CDR2 SVGAGI. In DNA form, the CDR3 reads TGTGCCAGCAGTTTGACAGGAAGGGGGCTAGGAAACACCATATATTTT. This translates into CASSLTGRGLGNTIYF.